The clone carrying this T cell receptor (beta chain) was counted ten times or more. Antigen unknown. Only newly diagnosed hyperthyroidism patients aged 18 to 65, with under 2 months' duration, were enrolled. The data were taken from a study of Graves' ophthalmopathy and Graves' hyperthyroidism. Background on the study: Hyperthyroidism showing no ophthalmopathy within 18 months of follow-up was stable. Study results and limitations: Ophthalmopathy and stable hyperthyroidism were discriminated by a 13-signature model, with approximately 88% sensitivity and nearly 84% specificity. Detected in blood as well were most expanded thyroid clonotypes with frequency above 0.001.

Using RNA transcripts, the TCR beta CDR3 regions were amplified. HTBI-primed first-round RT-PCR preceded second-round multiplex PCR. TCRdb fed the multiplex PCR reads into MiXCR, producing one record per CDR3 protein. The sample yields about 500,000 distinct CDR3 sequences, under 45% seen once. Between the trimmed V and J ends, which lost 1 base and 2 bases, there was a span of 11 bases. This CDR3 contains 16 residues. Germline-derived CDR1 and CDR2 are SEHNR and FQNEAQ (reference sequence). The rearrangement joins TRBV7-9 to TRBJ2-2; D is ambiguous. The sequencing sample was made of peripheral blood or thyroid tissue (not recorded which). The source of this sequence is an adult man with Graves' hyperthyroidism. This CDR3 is CASSLGPQVNTGELFF. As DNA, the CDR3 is TGTGCCAGCAGCTTAGGACCTCAGGTTAACACCGGGGAGCTGTTTTTT.